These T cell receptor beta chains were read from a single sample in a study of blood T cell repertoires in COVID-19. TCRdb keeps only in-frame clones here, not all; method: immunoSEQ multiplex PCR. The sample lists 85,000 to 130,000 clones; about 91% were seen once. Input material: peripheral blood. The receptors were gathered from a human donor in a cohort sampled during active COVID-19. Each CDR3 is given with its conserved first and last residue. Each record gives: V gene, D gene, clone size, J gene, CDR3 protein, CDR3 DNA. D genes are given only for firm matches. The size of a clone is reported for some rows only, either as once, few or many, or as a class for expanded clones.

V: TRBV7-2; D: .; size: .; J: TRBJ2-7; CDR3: CASSLGLQTSGEQYF; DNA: TGTGCCAGCAGCTTAGGGTTACAGACGTCGGGAGAGCAGTACTTC
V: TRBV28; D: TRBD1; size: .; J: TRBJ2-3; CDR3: CASRTGATGTDTQYF; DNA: TGTGCCAGCAGGACAGGGGCTACTGGCACAGATACGCAGTATTTT
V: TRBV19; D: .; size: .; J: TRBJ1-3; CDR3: CASSIITGSGNTIYF; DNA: TGTGCCAGTAGTATAATAACAGGCTCTGGAAACACCATATATTTT
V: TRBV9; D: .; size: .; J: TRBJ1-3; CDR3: CASSVNKNTIYF; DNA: TGTGCCAGCAGCGTAAATAAAAACACCATATATTTT
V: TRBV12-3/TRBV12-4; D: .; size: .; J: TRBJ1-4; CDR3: CASSLDPYSSPFF; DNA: TGTGCCAGCAGTTTAGATCCTTACAGTTCTCCGTTTTTT
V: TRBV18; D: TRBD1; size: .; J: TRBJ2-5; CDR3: CASSPQQGALETQYF; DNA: TGTGCCAGCTCACCGCAACAGGGGGCTCTTGAGACCCAGTACTTC
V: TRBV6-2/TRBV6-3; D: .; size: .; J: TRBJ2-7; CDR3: CASSYIRGSSYEQYF; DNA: TGTGCCAGCAGTTACATACGGGGGAGCTCCTACGAGCAGTACTTC
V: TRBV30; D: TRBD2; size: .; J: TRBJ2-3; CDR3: CAWSPNAGLAGVTQYF; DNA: TGTGCCTGGAGTCCCAACGCGGGACTAGCGGGGGTTACGCAGTATTTT
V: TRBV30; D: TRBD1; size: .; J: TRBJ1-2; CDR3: CAWRPTGGGGYTF; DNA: TGTGCCTGGAGGCCGACAGGGGGCGGCGGCTACACCTTC
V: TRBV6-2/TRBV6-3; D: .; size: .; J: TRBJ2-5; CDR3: CASSAQARRLQETQYF; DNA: TGTGCCAGCAGCGCACAAGCCCGCAGGCTACAAGAGACCCAGTACTTC
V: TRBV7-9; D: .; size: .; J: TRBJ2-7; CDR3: CASSLHFVGGVYEQYF; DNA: TGTGCCAGCAGCTTACATTTTGTGGGAGGAGTCTACGAGCAGTACTTC
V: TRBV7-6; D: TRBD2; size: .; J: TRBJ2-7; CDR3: CASSPPGGGGNEQYF; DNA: TGTGCCAGCAGCCCCCCCGGGGGGGGAGGAAACGAGCAGTACTTC
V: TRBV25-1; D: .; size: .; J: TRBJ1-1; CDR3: CASSGLDSRWTEAFF; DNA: TGTGCCAGCAGTGGATTGGACAGTCGGTGGACTGAAGCTTTCTTT
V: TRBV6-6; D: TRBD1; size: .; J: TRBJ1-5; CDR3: CASGQTGKAQPQHF; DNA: TGTGCCAGCGGTCAGACAGGGAAGGCCCAGCCCCAGCATTTT
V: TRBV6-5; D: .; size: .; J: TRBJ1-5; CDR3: CASSYSFQSNQPQHF; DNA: TGTGCCAGCAGTTACTCCTTCCAGAGCAATCAGCCCCAGCATTTT
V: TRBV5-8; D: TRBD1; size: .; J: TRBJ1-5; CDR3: CASSLRGTAPLQPQHF; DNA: TGTGCCAGCAGCTTGCGGGGGACAGCCCCCCTTCAGCCCCAGCATTTT
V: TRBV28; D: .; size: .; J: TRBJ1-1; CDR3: CARRTGVRIMNTEAFF; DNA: TGTGCCAGAAGAACGGGGGTTAGGATCATGAACACTGAAGCTTTCTTT
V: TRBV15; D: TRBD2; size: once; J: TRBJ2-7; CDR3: CATSGGVGRAYEQYF; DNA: TGTGCCACCAGCGGTGGGGTGGGGAGGGCCTACGAGCAGTACTTC
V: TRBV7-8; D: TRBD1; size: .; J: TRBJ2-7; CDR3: CASSPASSQGDYEQYF; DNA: TGTGCCAGCAGCCCTGCTTCGTCGCAGGGGGATTACGAGCAGTACTTC
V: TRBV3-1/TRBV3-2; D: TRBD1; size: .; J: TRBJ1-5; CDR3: CASSQDRTGKGTNQPQHF; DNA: TGTGCCAGCAGCCAAGATAGGACAGGCAAGGGGACTAATCAGCCCCAGCATTTT
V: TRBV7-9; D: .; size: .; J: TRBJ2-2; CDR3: CASAGTSLGELFF; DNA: TGTGCCAGCGCGGGAACCTCTCTAGGGGAGCTGTTTTTT
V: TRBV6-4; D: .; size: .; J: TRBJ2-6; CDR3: CASSDSGGSGANVLTF; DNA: TGTGCCAGCAGTGACTCAGGGGGCTCTGGGGCCAACGTCCTGACTTTC
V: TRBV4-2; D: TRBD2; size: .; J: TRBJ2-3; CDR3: CASSQDGGLAGADTQYF; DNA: TGTGCCAGCAGCCAAGATGGGGGACTAGCGGGAGCAGATACGCAGTATTTT
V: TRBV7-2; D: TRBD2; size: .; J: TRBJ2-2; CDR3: CASSQLAGGRTGELFF; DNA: TGTGCCAGCAGCCAACTAGCGGGGGGAAGAACCGGGGAGCTGTTTTTT
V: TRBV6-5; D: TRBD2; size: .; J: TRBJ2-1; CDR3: CASTLGLATEQFF; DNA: TGTGCCAGCACGTTGGGACTAGCGACCGAGCAGTTCTTC
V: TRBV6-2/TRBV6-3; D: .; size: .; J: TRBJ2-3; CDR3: CASSYIQGWSTDTQYF; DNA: TGTGCCAGCAGTTACATTCAGGGCTGGAGCACAGATACGCAGTATTTT
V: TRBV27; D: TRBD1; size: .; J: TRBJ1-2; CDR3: CASSWTGGYGYTF; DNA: TGTGCCAGCAGTTGGACAGGTGGCTATGGCTACACCTTC
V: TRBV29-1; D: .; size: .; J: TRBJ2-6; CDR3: CSVETNSGANVLTF; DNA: TGCAGCGTTGAAACTAACTCCGGGGCCAACGTCCTGACTTTC
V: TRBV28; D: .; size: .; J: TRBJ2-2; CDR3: CASITGFGTGELFF; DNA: TGTGCCAGCATTACAGGGTTCGGCACCGGGGAGCTGTTTTTT
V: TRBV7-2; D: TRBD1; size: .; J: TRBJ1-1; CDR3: CASSLTGTGSFNTEAFF; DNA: TGTGCCAGCAGCCTTACGGGGACAGGGAGTTTTAACACTGAAGCTTTCTTT
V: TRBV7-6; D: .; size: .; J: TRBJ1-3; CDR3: CASSSGFLVPSLSGNTIYF; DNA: TGTGCCAGCAGCTCCGGGTTCTTAGTCCCGTCCCTCTCTGGAAACACCATATATTTT
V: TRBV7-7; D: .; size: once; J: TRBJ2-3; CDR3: CASTSSTLRGSATDTQYF; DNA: TGTGCCAGCACCTCCTCCACCCTGCGGGGCTCCGCCACAGATACGCAGTATTTT
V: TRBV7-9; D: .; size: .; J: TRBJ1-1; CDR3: CASSLQPGAEAFF; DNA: TGTGCCAGCAGCCTCCAGCCAGGCGCTGAAGCTTTCTTT
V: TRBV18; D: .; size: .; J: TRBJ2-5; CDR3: CASSPMETQETQYF; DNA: TGTGCCAGCTCACCCATGGAGACGCAAGAGACCCAGTACTTC
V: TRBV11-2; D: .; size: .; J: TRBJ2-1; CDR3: CASSLVQGSYNEQFF; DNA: TGTGCCAGCAGCTTAGTTCAGGGGTCCTACAATGAGCAGTTCTTC
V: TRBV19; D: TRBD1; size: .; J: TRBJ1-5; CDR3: CAIGQGGRSNQPQHF; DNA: TGTGCCATCGGACAGGGCGGCCGTAGCAATCAGCCCCAGCATTTT